This paragraph reports one T cell receptor (beta chain). Its antigen specificity is not known. The record has no base qualities; no much larger clone is one base away. The treatment or condition label on this specimen signifies: in vitro stimulation with specific CMV peptide epitopes to enrich CMV-specific T cells. This entry is derived from a study of T cell repertoires in cytomegalovirus infection (dated 2019 in TCRdb). Describing the broader study: Peptide stimulations targeted recently identified HLA-C-restricted CMV epitopes, whose presentation resists viral immunomodulation, together with well-studied HLA-B-restricted epitopes. Donor HLA type was relevant to the analysis, because carriage of CMV infection together with the matching HLA type was indicated by public TCR beta signatures. What the research found in general, with its limitations: The ex vivo response was dominated by HLA-C-restricted CMV-specific TCR beta clonotypes, which also provided the single most frequent clonotype in two of eight donors. In both this cohort and an independent cohort of under 450 donors, the cumulative frequency of public TCR beta family members distinguished carriers of CMV infection plus the relevant HLA type.

Instrument on record: Illumina HiSeq 1500. TCRdb trimmed public reads at Q25 via fastp, called clones via MiXCR and kept in-frame beta chains. Rows matching on CDR3 protein sequence are summarized as one entry with the most common DNA and genes. This sample has roughly 920,000 distinct CDR3 sequences in its table, and 30% to 40% of those were observed once. Roughly 13% of the sample rests with the top ten. Trimming costs V 2 bases and J 5 bases, and their ends lie 10 bases apart. The CDR3 spans 13 residues, from the cysteine through the phenylalanine. Of the read, only the CDR3 DNA is kept; its 39 bases are in frame from base 1. CDR1 and CDR2, per the germline V gene, are MNHEY and SVGEGT.

The material sequenced was cultured CD8+ T cells from PBMCs, taken from culture after CMV antigen stimulation. The sequence is built from TRBV6-2 or TRBV6-3 and TRBJ2-7; the D gene identity is not certain. The sequence came from a human donor in good health (CMV status not recorded). Some clones in this sample may be carry-over from other donors' samples. The DNA sequence reads TGTGCCAGCAGTTACCCTCAGTGGGACGAGCAGTACTTC. Its protein reads: CASSYPQWDEQYF.